These 10 T cell receptor beta chains originate from one sample sequenced in a study of blood T cell repertoires in COVID-19. TCRdb's table, derived via immunoSEQ multiplex PCR, lists solely in-frame clones and lacks some. In the table there are approximately 180,000 clones, roughly 87% of which are singletons. Sequenced input: peripheral blood. These receptors were taken from a woman aged 45-60 years with acute or convalescent COVID-19.

This rearrangement joins TRBV25-1 to TRBJ2-3; D is undetermined. The germline gives CDR1 MGHDK, CDR2 SYGVNS. Trimming removed 3 bases at V and 1 base at J, with 5 bases between. CDR3 length: 13 residues. DNA for the CDR3: TGTGCCAGCAGTGACACTGGCACAGATACGCAGTATTTT. The encoded protein is CASSDTGTDTQYF.

The chain couples TRBV3-1 (or the pseudogene TRBV3-2) to TRBJ2-7, with a tentative D call TRBD1 (5 bases). V was shortened by 2 bases and J by 4 bases, with 9 bases between the two germline ends. The CDR3 loop spans 13 amino acids. Germline V gives CDR1 LGHDT, CDR2 YNNKEL (reference sequence). CDR3 loop: CASSQYQGYEQYF. The CDR3 nucleotides read TGTGCCAGCAGCCAATACCAGGGTTACGAGCAGTACTTC.

The count of this clone is one. The chain combines TRBV7-9 with TRBJ2-1; 11 bases map to TRBD2. The CDR3 extends over 15 amino acids. The V gene end was trimmed by 5 bases and the J gene end by 4 bases; junction bases not matched to a gene: 4. CDR1 and CDR2 from the germline V gene are SEHNR and FQNEAQ (reference sequence). The CDR3 DNA reads TGTGCCAGCAGCAGACTAGCGGGAAGTTACAATGAGCAGTTCTTC. Amino acids: CASSRLAGSYNEQFF. The variable domain in full, completed from reference TRBV7-9 and TRBJ2-1, reads DTGVSQNPRHKITKRGQNVTFRCDPISEHNRLYWYRQTLGQGPEFLTYFQNEAQLEKSRLLSDRFSAERPKGSFSTLEIQRTEQGDSAMYLCASSRLAGSYNEQFFGPGTRLTVL.

The chain combines TRBV7-9 with TRBJ2-6, with D maybe TRBD2 (6 bases). The ends were cut back, 6 bases at V and 0 bases at J, with 15 bases in the middle. Looked up from germline, CDR1 is SEHNR and CDR2 is FQNEAQ (reference sequence). CDR3 size: 17 residues. The CDR3 region is CASSTAGGNSGANVLTF. CDR3 coding DNA: TGTGCCAGCAGTACGGCAGGAGGGAACTCTGGGGCCAACGTCCTGACTTTC.

The chain couples TRBV9 to TRBJ2-6; D is ambiguous. This CDR3 is built from 14 residues. V lost 3 bases to trimming and J lost 3 bases, with 7 bases between them. Per germline, CDR1 SGDLS and CDR2 YYNGEE. For the CDR3, the DNA is TGTGCCAGCAGCGCCGGGTTTGGGGCCAACGTCCTGACTTTC. This gives the protein CASSAGFGANVLTF.

A few counts support this clone. The chain carries TRBV3-1 (or the pseudogene TRBV3-2) and TRBJ1-1; no firm D call. V shed 1 base and J shed 3 bases, with 6 bases lying between them. This CDR3 region has 13 residues. CDR1 is LGHDT and CDR2 is YNNKEL in the germline V gene (reference sequence). The CDR3 is CASSQGPDTEAFF. The CDR3 DNA reads as TGTGCCAGCAGCCAAGGTCCGGACACTGAAGCTTTCTTT.

The chain combines TRBV30 with TRBJ1-3; a weak D match, TRBD1 (5 bases). V lost 1 base and J 5 bases, leaving 18 bases between the germline ends. Germline assignment: CDR1 GTSNPN and CDR2 SVGIG (reference sequence). The CDR3 is made up of 16 amino acids. CDR3 protein: CAWSAREGLLRNTIYF. CDR3 in DNA: TGTGCCTGGAGTGCCCGGGAGGGGCTTCTCAGAAACACCATATATTTT.

The V gene is TRBV5-5, the J gene TRBJ1-6; D is undetermined. The V end lost 3 bases, the J end lost 4 bases, and 14 bases lay between the germline ends. Germline V gene sequence: CDR1 SGHKS, CDR2 YYEKEE (reference sequence). The CDR3 extends over 16 amino acids. In DNA, the CDR3 is TGTGCCAGCAGCTCTCCAGATACCGCTTATAATTCACCCCTCCACTTT. Translation gives CASSSPDTAYNSPLHF.

The CDR3, as DNA: TGTGCCAGCAGCGGTGGGGGAGGGGTCTCTGGAAACACCATATATTTT. Protein: CASSGGGGVSGNTIYF. The chain recombines TRBV11-3 with TRBJ1-3, with D perhaps matching TRBD1 (5 bases). Trimming cost V 5 bases and J 0 bases, with 14 bases left between them. Germline CDR1 and CDR2: SGHNT and YENEEA. This CDR3 has 16 residues.

The CDR3: CASSLGTRPTDTQYF. In DNA, the CDR3 is TGTGCCAGCAGCCTCGGGACTAGACCCACAGATACGCAGTATTTT. The chain links TRBV11-2 to TRBJ2-3, with TRBD2 matching over 8 bases. Losses at the gene ends were 5 bases for V and 2 bases for J; bases not matched to a gene: 6. This CDR3 has 15 amino acids. CDR1 is SGHAT, CDR2 FQNNGV, per germline.